The 4 T cell receptor beta chains below come from one sample, sequenced in a study of blood T cell repertoires in COVID-19. TCRdb's table, derived via immunoSEQ multiplex PCR, lists solely in-frame clones and lacks some. The sample shows around 170,000 clones, 83% of them seen only once. The sample comprised peripheral blood. All receptors derive from a middle-aged woman with acute or convalescent COVID-19.

The chain uses TRBV5-1 and TRBJ2-7; the D gene is possibly TRBD2 (6 bases). Trimming left V 3 bases short and J 2 bases short, with 15 bases between. Germline CDR1 SGHRS, CDR2 YFSETQ. The CDR3 runs to 15 residues. CDR3 sequence (DNA): TGCGCCAGCAGCTGGGGGGAGGCTTCGACCTACGAGCAGTACTTC. Residues: CASSWGEASTYEQYF.

In this sample, this clone turned up once. This rearrangement joins TRBV19 to TRBJ2-7, with D possibly matching TRBD1 (5 bases). Germline V gene data show CDR1 as LNHDA and CDR2 as SQIVND (reference sequence). CDR3 length equals 13 residues. The V end lost 4 bases, the J end lost 3 bases, and 10 bases lay between the germline ends. The CDR3 coding sequence is TGTGCCAGTAGTAAGATTGACAGCTACGAGCAGTACTTC. Amino acids: CASSKIDSYEQYF.

In this sample, this clone turned up a few times. The chain recombines TRBV5-6 with TRBJ1-1; the D is unclear. V was cut by 2 bases and J by 3 bases, with 14 bases left in between. Germline CDR1 reads SGHDT; CDR2 reads YYEEEE. The CDR3 totals 15 residues. The CDR3 spells CASSFGGYFDTEAFF. Written as DNA, the CDR3 is TGTGCCAGCAGCTTCGGAGGATACTTTGACACTGAAGCTTTCTTT.

The table lists this clone with a count of one. The gene calls are TRBV3-1 (or the pseudogene TRBV3-2) and TRBJ2-1; no clear D. The CDR3 loop spans 12 amino acids. Looked up from germline, CDR1 is LGHDT and CDR2 is YNNKEL (reference sequence). The V gene lost 2 bases and the J gene lost 9 bases, with 8 bases spanning the gap. CDR3 nucleotides: TGTGCCAGCAGCCAATCGGTCGGTGAGCAGTTCTTC. It codes for CASSQSVGEQFF.